The clone carrying this TCR beta chain was seen only once. These data come from a study of blood T cell repertoires in COVID-19. Trimming shortened V by 5 bases and J by 11 bases, and 13 bases separated the two germline ends. The CDR3 is 13 residues long. Per the germline V gene, CDR1 is SGHNT and CDR2 is YENEEA. Method: immunoSEQ multiplex PCR; TCRdb's copy keeps in-frame clones and lacks some. The table records tens of thousands of clones, around 70% of them present only once. The source of this sequence is a woman of 80 years or more with acute or convalescent COVID-19. The sample comprised peripheral blood. The chain is built from TRBV11-3 and TRBJ1-6, with a weak D call TRBD1 (5 bases). As DNA, the CDR3 is TGTGCCAGCAGCCTAGGGACGGGAGCACCCCTCCACTTT. Amino acid sequence: CASSLGTGAPLHF.